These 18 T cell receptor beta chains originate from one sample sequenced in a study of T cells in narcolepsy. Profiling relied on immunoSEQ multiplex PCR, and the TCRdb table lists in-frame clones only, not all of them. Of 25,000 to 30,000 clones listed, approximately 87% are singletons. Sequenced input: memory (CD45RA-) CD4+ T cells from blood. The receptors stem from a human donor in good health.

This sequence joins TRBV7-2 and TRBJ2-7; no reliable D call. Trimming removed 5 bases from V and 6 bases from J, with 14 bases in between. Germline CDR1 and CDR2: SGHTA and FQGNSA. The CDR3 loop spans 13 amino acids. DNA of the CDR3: TGTGCCAGCAGCCAAGAGTCCGGGCGCGAGCAGTACTTC. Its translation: CASSQESGREQYF.

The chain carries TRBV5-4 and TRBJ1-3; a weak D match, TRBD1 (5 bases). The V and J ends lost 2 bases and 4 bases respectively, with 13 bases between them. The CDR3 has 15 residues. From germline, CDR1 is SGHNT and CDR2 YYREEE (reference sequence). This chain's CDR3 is CASSFLSGRGNTIYF. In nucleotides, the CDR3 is TGTGCCAGCAGCTTTTTGTCAGGGAGGGGAAACACCATATATTTT.

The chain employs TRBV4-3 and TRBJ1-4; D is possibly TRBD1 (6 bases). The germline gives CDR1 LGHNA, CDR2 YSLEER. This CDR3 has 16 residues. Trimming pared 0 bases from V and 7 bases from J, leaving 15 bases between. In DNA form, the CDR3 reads TGCGCCAGCAGCCAAGACCACAGGGCACAAGGTGAAAAACTGTTTTTT. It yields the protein CASSQDHRAQGEKLFF.

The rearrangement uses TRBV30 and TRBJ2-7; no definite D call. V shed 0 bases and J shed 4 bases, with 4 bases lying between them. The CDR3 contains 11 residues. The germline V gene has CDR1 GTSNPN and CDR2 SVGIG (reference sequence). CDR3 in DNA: TGTGCCTGGAGTGTACGATACGAGCAGTACTTC. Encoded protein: CAWSVRYEQYF.

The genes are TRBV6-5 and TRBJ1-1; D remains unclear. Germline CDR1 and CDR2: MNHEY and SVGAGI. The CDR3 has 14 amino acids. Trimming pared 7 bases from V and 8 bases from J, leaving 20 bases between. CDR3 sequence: CASKEGRQPVEAFF. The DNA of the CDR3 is TGTGCCAGCAAAGAGGGCCGGCAGCCTGTAGAAGCTTTCTTT.

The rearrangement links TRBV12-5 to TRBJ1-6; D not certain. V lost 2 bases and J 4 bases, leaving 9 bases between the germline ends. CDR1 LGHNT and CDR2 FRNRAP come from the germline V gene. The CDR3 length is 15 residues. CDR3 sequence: CASGLSTGYNSPLHF. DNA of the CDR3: TGTGCTAGTGGTTTGTCCACGGGATATAATTCACCCCTCCACTTT.

The CDR3 is CASSLKSSGNTIYF. The CDR3 DNA is TGTGCCAGCAGCTTGAAAAGCTCTGGAAACACCATATATTTT. The rearrangement links TRBV7-2 to TRBJ1-3; no reliable D call. V was cut by 3 bases and J by 0 bases, with 6 bases left in between. Germline CDR1 reads SGHTA; CDR2 reads FQGNSA. This CDR3 contains 14 residues.

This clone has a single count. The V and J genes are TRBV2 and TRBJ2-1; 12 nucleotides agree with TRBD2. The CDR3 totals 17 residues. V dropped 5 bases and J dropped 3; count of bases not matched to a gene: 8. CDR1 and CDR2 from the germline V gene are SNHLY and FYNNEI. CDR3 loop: CASSPRLAGAFYNEQFF. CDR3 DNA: TGTGCCAGCAGTCCCAGACTAGCGGGGGCCTTCTACAATGAGCAGTTCTTC. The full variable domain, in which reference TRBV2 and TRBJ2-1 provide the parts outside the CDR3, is EPEVTQTPSHQVTQMGQEVILRCVPISNHLYFYWYRQILGQKVEFLVSFYNNEISEKSEIFDDQFSVERPDGSNFTLKIRSTKLEDSAMYFCASSPRLAGAFYNEQFFGPGTRLTVL.

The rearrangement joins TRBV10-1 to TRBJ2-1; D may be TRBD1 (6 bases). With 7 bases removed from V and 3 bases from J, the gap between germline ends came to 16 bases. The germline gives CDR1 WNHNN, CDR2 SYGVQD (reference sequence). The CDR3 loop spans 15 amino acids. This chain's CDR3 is CASKTQTGFYNEQFF. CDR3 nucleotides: TGCGCCAGCAAAACCCAGACAGGTTTCTACAATGAGCAGTTCTTC.

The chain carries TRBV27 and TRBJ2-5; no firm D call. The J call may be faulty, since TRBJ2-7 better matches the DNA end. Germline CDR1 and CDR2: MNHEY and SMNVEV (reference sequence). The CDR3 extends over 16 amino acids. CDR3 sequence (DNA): TGTGCCAGCAGTCCCATCCGGATGGGTCGGATGAGCGAGCAGTACTTC. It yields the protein CASSPIRMGRMSEQYF.

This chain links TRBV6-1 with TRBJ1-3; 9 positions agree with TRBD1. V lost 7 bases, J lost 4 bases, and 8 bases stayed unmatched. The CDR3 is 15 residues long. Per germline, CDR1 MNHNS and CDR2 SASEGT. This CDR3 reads CASIPGQGTGNTIYF. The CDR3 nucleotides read TGTGCCAGCATTCCGGGACAGGGAACAGGAAACACCATATATTTT.

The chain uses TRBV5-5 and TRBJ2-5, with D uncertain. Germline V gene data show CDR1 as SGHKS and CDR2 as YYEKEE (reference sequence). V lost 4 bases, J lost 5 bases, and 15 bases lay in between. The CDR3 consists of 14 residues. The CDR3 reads CASSPSPARETQYF. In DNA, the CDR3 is TGTGCCAGCAGCCCGTCCCCAGCAAGGGAGACCCAGTACTTC.

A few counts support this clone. In DNA form, the CDR3 reads TGTGCCAGCGACAGGGGGCGAAACTATGAAGCTTTCTTT. Protein product: CASDRGRNYEAFF. This rearrangement joins TRBV2 to TRBJ1-1; 10 bases map to TRBD1. Germline V lookup: CDR1 SNHLY, CDR2 FYNNEI. V was pared by 8 bases and J by 7 bases, with 7 bases of the junction left unmatched. This CDR3 has 13 amino acids.

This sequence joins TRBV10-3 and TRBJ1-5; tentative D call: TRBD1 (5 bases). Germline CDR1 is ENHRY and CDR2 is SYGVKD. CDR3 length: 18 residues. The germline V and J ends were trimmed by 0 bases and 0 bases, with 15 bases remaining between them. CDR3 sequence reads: CAISESVIRGSSNQPQHF. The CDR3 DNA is TGTGCCATCAGTGAGTCGGTTATACGGGGCAGTAGCAATCAGCCCCAGCATTTT.

CDR3 nucleotides: TGTGCCAGCAGCCAATCATACGAGCAGTACTTC. Its translation is CASSQSYEQYF. The genes are TRBV14 and TRBJ2-7; D gene uncertain. V was shortened by 2 bases and J by 4 bases, with 3 bases between the two germline ends. The CDR3 is 11 amino acids. Per the germline V gene, CDR1 is SGHDN and CDR2 is FVKESK. The complete variable domain, with remaining parts taken from reference TRBV14 and TRBJ2-7, reads EAGVTQFPSHSVIEKGQTVTLRCDPISGHDNLYWYRRVMGKEIKFLLHFVKESKQDESGMPNNRFLAERTGGTYSTLKVQPAELEDSGVYFCASSQSYEQYFGPGTRLTVT.

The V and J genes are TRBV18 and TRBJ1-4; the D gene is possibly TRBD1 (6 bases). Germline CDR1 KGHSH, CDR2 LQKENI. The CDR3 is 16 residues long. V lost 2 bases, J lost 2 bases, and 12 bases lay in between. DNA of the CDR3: TGTGCCAGCTCACCATCCCAGGGGAGGACTAATGAAAAACTGTTTTTT. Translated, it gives CASSPSQGRTNEKLFF.

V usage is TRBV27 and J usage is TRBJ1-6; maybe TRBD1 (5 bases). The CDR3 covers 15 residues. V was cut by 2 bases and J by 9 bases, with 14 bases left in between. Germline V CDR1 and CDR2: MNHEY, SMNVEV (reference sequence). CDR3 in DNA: TGTGCCAGCAGTTTAGAGGCCATGGGGGGTTCACCCCTCCACTTT. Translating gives CASSLEAMGGSPLHF.

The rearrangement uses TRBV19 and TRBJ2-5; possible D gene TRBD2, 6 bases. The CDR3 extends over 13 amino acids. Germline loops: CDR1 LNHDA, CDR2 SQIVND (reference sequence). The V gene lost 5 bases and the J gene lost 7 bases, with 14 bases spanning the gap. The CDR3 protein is CASSEGRGGTQYF. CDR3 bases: TGTGCCAGTAGTGAGGGGCGGGGCGGGACCCAGTACTTC.